The entry that follows covers one T cell receptor (beta chain) sequence. This specimen belongs to a study of OX40 agonist ivuxolimab in advanced cancers. Study overall: Earlier treatment with anti-PD-1, anti-PD-L1 or anti-CTLA-4 was permitted, and less than 50% had received some.

Trimming removed 4 bases at V and 6 bases at J, with 5 bases between. The length of the CDR3 is 11 residues. Germline-derived CDR1 and CDR2 are MNHEY and SMNVEV (reference sequence). TCRdb keeps only in-frame clones here, not all; method: immunoSEQ multiplex PCR. Altogether around 58,000 clones are present, around 93% being singletons, with the ten largest covering roughly a fifth. This TCR came from an adult with an advanced solid tumor such as melanoma, head and neck, liver or kidney cancer. V is TRBV27 and J is TRBJ2-3, with D possibly being TRBD2 (5 bases). The sample consisted of CD4+ or CD8+ T cells sorted from blood, taken in a trial of the OX40 agonist ivuxolimab. The CDR3 reads CASSSGDTQYF. In nucleotides, the CDR3 is TGTGCCAGCAGTTCGGGGGATACGCAGTATTTT.